These T cell receptor beta chains were read from a single sample in a study of monozygotic twins with inflammatory bowel disease. Following a re-call of the 5' RACE reads, TCRdb has one entry per CDR3 protein and lacks DNA. This sample contains around 410,000 distinct CDR3 sequences. Material: blood. All receptors derive from a human donor with ulcerative colitis or Crohn's disease, or a healthy co-twin of an affected twin (not recorded which). Both conserved end residues are part of each CDR3.

TRBJ2-2 | TRBV5-5 | CATGTGNTGELFF
TRBJ1-2 | TRBV20-1 | CSARRGSGDSPHANYGYTF
TRBJ2-1 | TRBV30 | CAWSPHLVNEQFF
TRBJ1-5 | TRBV29-1 | CSAQVGQGSQPQHF
TRBJ2-6 | TRBV5-1 | CASSAGQFSGANVLTF
TRBJ2-2 | TRBV19 | CASRIQHTNTGELFF
TRBJ1-6 | TRBV12-3/TRBV12-4 | CASSLGALSPLHF
TRBJ2-1 | TRBV12-3/TRBV12-4 | CASTILRPSGLYNEQFF
TRBJ1-1 | TRBV6-1 | CASSHKGAPNTEAFF
TRBJ2-1 | TRBV20-1 | CSALTSGTPRGEQFF
TRBJ2-7 | TRBV29-1 | CSAGLAGVFTHEQYF
TRBJ2-7 | TRBV20-1 | CSARGTSVLYEQYF
TRBJ2-1 | TRBV7-2 | CASSSIGLAKRNEQFF
TRBJ1-1 | TRBV30 | CASGTGALGTEAFF
TRBJ2-5 | TRBV5-1 | CASSSSRQLQETQYF
TRBJ1-5 | TRBV7-2 | CASSVTGGGNQPQHF
TRBJ2-1 | TRBV7-9 | CASSLSGPNEQFF
TRBJ2-1 | TRBV5-1 | CASSLGQGAYNEQFF
TRBJ2-3 | TRBV27 | CASSLSSETADTQYF
TRBJ2-3 | TRBV28 | CAIGPASTDTQYF
TRBJ2-1 | TRBV7-6 | CASSDPKRGAYNEQFF
TRBJ2-3 | TRBV19 | CASTESGARRETQYF
TRBJ1-1 | TRBV7-7 | CASTPFPGSPEAFF
TRBJ2-5 | TRBV7-9 | CASSLSSRQGKETQYF
TRBJ2-5 | TRBV5-1 | CASSSSSGRETQYF
TRBJ1-4 | TRBV7-9 | CASSYQIDRLTEKLFF
TRBJ1-1 | TRBV20-1 | CSARRANTEAFF
TRBJ2-3 | TRBV5-4 | CASSFTPKGTLSTDTQYF
TRBJ2-1 | TRBV2 | CASASGGAYNEQFF
TRBJ1-5 | TRBV5-1 | CASSPQGGQPQHF
TRBJ2-2 | TRBV10-1 | CASSRAGGADGELFF
TRBJ2-1 | TRBV6-4 | CASGTSGGNEQFF
TRBJ2-6 | TRBV11-2 | CASSFDSYPGANVLTF